This section outlines one TCR beta chain sequence together with its context. The assay was immunoSEQ multiplex PCR, and TCRdb's table has in-frame clones only and misses some. In the table there are about 120,000 clones, roughly 89% of which are singletons. This CDR3 spans 11 amino acids. Germline V gene lookup returns CDR1 SGHTA and CDR2 FQGTGA. Deletions cut 6 bases from V and 5 bases from J, with 7 bases between. The data were taken from a study of T cell responses to AZD1222 COVID-19 vaccine. The receptor's source is an adult who received the AZD1222 COVID-19 vaccine. This sequence joins TRBV7-3 and TRBJ2-5; D is unresolved. The sample consisted of peripheral blood, taken 28 days after the second AZD1222 dose. CDR3 nucleotides: TGTGCCAGCAGACCCCAGGAGACCCAGTACTTC. As protein: CASRPQETQYF.